This T cell receptor beta chain was sequenced during a study of CD8 T cells in ankylosing spondylitis. Study results and caveats: Blood from ankylosing spondylitis patients appeared to carry a characteristic roughly 8-variant TCR beta motif. Disease-linked clones were found to be CD8+ and relatively rare in peripheral blood.

TCR beta libraries were made by quantitative 5'-RACE with molecular barcodes. TCRdb redid the calling of the 5' RACE reads with MiXCR, one entry per CDR3 protein. The table lists more than 250,000 distinct CDR3 sequences, 11% of them singletons. A word on this clonotype: The antigen is unknown.

CDR1 SQVTM and CDR2 ANQGSEA come from the germline V gene. The J segment lost 8 bases and the V segment lost 5 bases, leaving 6 bases of the junction unmatched. The CDR3 has 13 amino acids. The sequence derives from a female donor with ankylosing spondylitis or in good health (not recorded which). V usage is TRBV29-1 and J usage is TRBJ1-6; 7 bases fit TRBD1. The sequenced material came from blood, either unsorted or a sorted T cell fraction (not recorded which). The CDR3 nucleotides read TGCAGCGTTCGACAGGGTACGGATTCACCCCTCCACTTT. Its protein is CSVRQGTDSPLHF.